These T cell receptor beta chains were read from a single sample in a study of CXCR3-negative and CXCR3-positive naive CD8 T cells. After re-calling the 5' RACE reads, TCRdb lists one entry per CDR3 protein, DNA absent. This sample's table reports around 63,000 distinct CDR3 sequences. Sequenced input: naive CXCR3+ CD8+ T cells from blood. These TCRs come from a human donor in good health. Some clones in this sample may be carry-over from other donors' samples. Both conserved end residues are part of each CDR3. Each record gives: CDR3 protein, V gene, J gene.

cdr3_aa: CASSRTGFNQPQHF; v_call: TRBV27; j_call: TRBJ1-5
cdr3_aa: CASTLGAGNTIYF; v_call: TRBV12-3/TRBV12-4; j_call: TRBJ1-3
cdr3_aa: CSARDWDRASTDTQYF; v_call: TRBV20-1; j_call: TRBJ2-3
cdr3_aa: CAISESPIDRASNQPQHF; v_call: TRBV10-3; j_call: TRBJ1-5
cdr3_aa: CSASQGASNEQFF; v_call: TRBV20-1; j_call: TRBJ2-1
cdr3_aa: CSVYWRPPSYEQYF; v_call: TRBV29-1; j_call: TRBJ2-7
cdr3_aa: CASSLPQGGATNEKLFF; v_call: TRBV7-6; j_call: TRBJ1-4
cdr3_aa: CSANEAEYTDTQYF; v_call: TRBV20-1; j_call: TRBJ2-3
cdr3_aa: CASSYTRRDYNEQFF; v_call: TRBV12-3/TRBV12-4; j_call: TRBJ2-1
cdr3_aa: CASSYPDSSHSNQPQHF; v_call: TRBV6-2/TRBV6-3; j_call: TRBJ1-5
cdr3_aa: CASSLQSGHRNTEAFF; v_call: TRBV5-1; j_call: TRBJ1-1
cdr3_aa: CASSVSRGNYGYTF; v_call: TRBV7-8; j_call: TRBJ1-2
cdr3_aa: CASSLGTGNWYNEQFF; v_call: TRBV14; j_call: TRBJ2-1
cdr3_aa: CSVVPGNHYEQYF; v_call: TRBV29-1; j_call: TRBJ2-7
cdr3_aa: CASRATGHSSYNEQFF; v_call: TRBV7-9; j_call: TRBJ2-1
cdr3_aa: CASCFDRDSGFDYTF; v_call: TRBV6-5; j_call: TRBJ1-2
cdr3_aa: CASSPRQGREETQYF; v_call: TRBV18; j_call: TRBJ2-5
cdr3_aa: CASSLVRAQNTEAFF; v_call: TRBV7-9; j_call: TRBJ1-1
cdr3_aa: CASSPRDDYNEQFF; v_call: TRBV9; j_call: TRBJ2-1
cdr3_aa: CASSYSMGDENYGYTF; v_call: TRBV6-5; j_call: TRBJ1-2
cdr3_aa: CSSSPRAGGYNEQFF; v_call: TRBV28; j_call: TRBJ2-1
cdr3_aa: CASSEPGRQYGYTF; v_call: TRBV7-9; j_call: TRBJ1-2